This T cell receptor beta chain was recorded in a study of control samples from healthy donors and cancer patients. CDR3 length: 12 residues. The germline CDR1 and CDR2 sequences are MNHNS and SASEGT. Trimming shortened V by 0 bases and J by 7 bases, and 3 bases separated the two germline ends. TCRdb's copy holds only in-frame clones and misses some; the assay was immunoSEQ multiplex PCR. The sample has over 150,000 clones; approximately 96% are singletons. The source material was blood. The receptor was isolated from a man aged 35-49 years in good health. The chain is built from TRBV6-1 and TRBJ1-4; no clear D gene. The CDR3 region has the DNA TGTGCCAGCAGTGAAGCGGCTGAAAAACTGTTTTTT. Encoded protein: CASSEAAEKLFF.